This passage covers 2 T cell receptor beta chains from one sample sequenced in a study of T cells after yellow fever vaccination. From the 5' RACE reads, TCRdb called clonotypes with MiXCR, one entry per CDR3 protein. There are about 74,000 distinct CDR3 sequences in the sample; more than 5.5% occur only once, and around a third lies in the top ten. The sample in question was CD8+ T cells sorted from PBMCs, obtained 5 days after the first yellow fever vaccination. These receptors came from a man between 18 and 35 years old who received the YFV17D yellow fever vaccine.

This chain joins TRBV19 and TRBJ2-3; no firm D call. This CDR3 has 14 amino acids. The germline CDR1 and CDR2 sequences are LNHDA and SQIVND (reference sequence). The ends were cut back, 3 bases at V and 2 bases at J, with 9 bases in the middle. CDR3 protein: CASSIGRDTDTQYF. The CDR3 DNA is TGTGCCAGTAGTATCGGACGAGACACAGATACGCAGTATTTT.

This clonotype was seen repeatedly, ten times or more. V gene TRBV6-2 or TRBV6-3 combines with J gene TRBJ2-7; the D gene could be TRBD1 or TRBD2 (5 bases each). V lost 2 bases and J lost 3, with 14 bases in between. There are 15 residues in the CDR3. From germline, CDR1 is MNHEY and CDR2 SVGEGT. CDR3: CASSYQAGSYYEQYF. The CDR3 nucleotides read TGTGCCAGCAGTTACCAGGCAGGGAGCTACTACGAGCAGTACTTC.